This T cell receptor (beta chain) stems from a study of human T cells and chemical hapten exposure. Study summary: It was small differences in pooled library volume that mainly caused per-sample TCR yields to vary. General observations from the study: Having alopecia, donors may respond immunologically unlike healthy people.

TCRdb re-called the RACE reads through MiXCR, storing one row per CDR3 protein. The table has a few hundred thousand distinct CDR3 sequences, about 6.3% seen once. The CDR3 is 17 amino acids. V was pared by 0 bases and J by 2 bases, with 9 bases of the junction left unmatched. CDR1 SGDLS and CDR2 YYNGEE come from the germline V gene. Sample time point: patch test 2, 6 weeks after DPC sensitization. Described treatment: therapeutic diphenylcyclopropenone sensitization with weekly scalp DPC. The study drew its donors from alopecia patients who were 18 to 70 years old and suitable for DPC. Concerning this clonotype: Antigen: not known.

The chain is built from TRBV9 and TRBJ2-7, with 9 bases identical to TRBD1. The TCR was taken from a woman aged 18-29 years with alopecia areata. Some clones in this sample may be carry-over from other donors' samples. This sample comprised whole blood, obtained in connection with sensitization to the hapten diphenylcyclopropenone (DPC). CDR3 sequence reads: CASSVAPTRTGAYEQYF. In DNA, the CDR3 is TGTGCCAGCAGCGTAGCCCCTACTAGGACAGGGGCCTACGAGCAGTACTTC.